This TCR beta chain was captured by sequencing in a study of regulatory dendritic cells for organ transplantation. The study's findings and limits: Memory CD8+ T cells were the most oligoclonal; naive cells were highly diverse. Memory CD8+ clonal expansion seemed more limited with regulatory than mature dendritic cells.

A note on this clone: Its target is not known.

Naive CD45RA+ and memory CD45RO+ CD4+ or CD8+ T cells were FACS-sorted. This table comes from immunoSEQ multiplex PCR, and its TCRdb copy is limited to in-frame clones, with some not included. The data contain 30,000 to 40,000 clones, about 89% of them singletons. Germline trimming cut 2 bases from V and 2 bases from J; bases unmatched to any gene: 3. Germline V CDR1 and CDR2: MGHRA, YSYEKL. CDR3 length: 16 residues. The origin of this receptor is a human donor in good health. V gene TRBV4-1 combines with J gene TRBJ2-3, with 11 bases lining up with TRBD2. Material for sequencing was naive CD4+ T cells from blood. Specified subset: CD45RA+ naive T cells. The CDR3 DNA reads as TGCGCCAGCAGCCAATTTAGCGGGGGGGTCACAGATACGCAGTATTTT. It encodes CASSQFSGGVTDTQYF.